The 28 T cell receptor beta chains given below trace back to one sample, sequenced in a study of T cell repertoires in cytomegalovirus infection. TCRdb reprocessed the reads with MiXCR, giving one entry per CDR3 protein. The table includes under 850,000 distinct CDR3 sequences, around 35% detected once. These receptors' targets are unknown. Source: cultured PBMCs, taken from culture after CMV antigen stimulation. The origin of the receptors is a human donor in good health (CMV status not recorded). Some clones in this sample may be carry-over from other donors' samples.

The chain uses TRBV2 and TRBJ2-2; 13 nucleotides line up with TRBD2. Germline V CDR1 and CDR2: SNHLY, FYNNEI. Trimming at V came to 5 bases and at J to 6 bases, leaving 9 bases not matched to a gene. The CDR3 spans 17 residues. This CDR3 reads CASSPGLAGMRAGELFF. CDR3 coding DNA: TGTGCCAGCAGTCCGGGACTAGCGGGAATGCGGGCCGGGGAGCTGTTTTTT.

The table lists this clonotype with a few counts. The V gene is TRBV6-2 or TRBV6-3, the J gene TRBJ1-6; D is unclear. Trimming cost V 5 bases and J 12 bases, with 17 bases left between them. The CDR3 is 14 amino acids. Germline CDR1 reads MNHEY; CDR2 reads SVGEGT. The CDR3 spells CASSIRTVAGPLHF. CDR3 coding DNA: TGTGCCAGCAGTATCCGGACTGTAGCGGGACCCCTCCACTTT.

This clonotype was observed a few times. The V gene is TRBV4-1, the J gene TRBJ1-1; 9 bases map to TRBD1. V shed 3 bases, J shed 0 bases, and the junction held 8 bases outside the gene matches. From germline, CDR1 is MGHRA and CDR2 YSYEKL. CDR3 length equals 17 residues. The DNA for the CDR3 is TGCGCCAGCAGCCACCGACCAGGGACAGGGTTGAACACTGAAGCTTTCTTT. It specifies CASSHRPGTGLNTEAFF.

V and J are TRBV6-1 and TRBJ1-2; 7 bases are a match to TRBD1. Per germline, CDR1 MNHNS and CDR2 SASEGT. V trimming: 6 bases; J trimming: 0 bases; junction bases outside the gene matches: 10. The CDR3 has 16 amino acids. The CDR3 nucleotides are TGTGCCAGCAGCCGGGGGACAGCTTCCACTAACTATGGCTACACCTTC. It translates to CASSRGTASTNYGYTF.

The chain carries TRBV7-9 and TRBJ2-2, with TRBD1 matching over 8 bases. Germline lookup yields CDR1 SEHNR and CDR2 FQNEAQ (reference sequence). CDR3 size: 18 residues. Losses at the gene ends were 7 bases for V and 1 base for J; bases not matched to a gene: 14. CDR3 amino acids: CASNDRGPFPQNTGELFF. CDR3 bases: TGTGCCAGCAACGACAGGGGACCGTTCCCCCAGAACACCGGGGAGCTGTTTTTT.

V gene TRBV4-3 combines with J gene TRBJ2-1; D is undetermined. This CDR3 spans 15 amino acids. V was cut by 1 base and J by 4 bases, with 11 bases left in between. Germline V CDR1 and CDR2: LGHNA, YSLEER. CDR3 protein: CASSQGRSAYNEQFF. In nucleotides, the CDR3 is TGCGCCAGCAGCCAAGGAAGGTCTGCGTACAATGAGCAGTTCTTC.

This chain joins TRBV20-1 and TRBJ1-4; 8 nucleotides align to TRBD1. CDR3 length: 14 residues. The J segment lost 8 bases and the V segment lost 0 bases, leaving 5 bases of the junction unmatched. The V gene's germline CDR1 is DFQATT and CDR2 SNEGSKA (reference sequence). The CDR3 protein is CSAREQGAYEKLFF. In DNA form, the CDR3 reads TGCAGTGCTAGAGAGCAGGGGGCGTACGAAAAACTGTTTTTT.

The rearrangement links TRBV6-5 to TRBJ2-3, with 9 positions matching TRBD1. The ends lost 6 bases at V and 5 bases at J; junction bases unmatched: 9. Germline lookup yields CDR1 MNHEY and CDR2 SVGAGI. The CDR3 is 15 residues long. The CDR3 sequence is CASSYGDRVLDTQYF. The CDR3 DNA reads TGTGCCAGCAGCTACGGGGACAGGGTTCTAGATACGCAGTATTTT.

The V and J genes are TRBV10-3 and TRBJ2-5; 14 bases map to TRBD2. The J segment lost 5 bases and the V segment lost 5 bases, leaving 4 bases of the junction unmatched. CDR1 is ENHRY, CDR2 SYGVKD, per germline. The CDR3 is made up of 15 amino acids. In DNA form, the CDR3 reads TGTGCCATCAGTCCCGGACTAGCGGGAGGCGAGACCCAGTACTTC. Translating gives CAISPGLAGGETQYF.

The chain recombines TRBV14 with TRBJ2-2, with D perhaps given as TRBD1 or TRBD2 (6 bases each). CDR3 length equals 15 residues. V shed 4 bases and J shed 5 bases, with 14 bases lying between them. Germline CDR1 SGHDN, CDR2 FVKESK. CDR3 region: CASSRAGHRTGELFF. As DNA, the CDR3 is TGTGCCAGCAGCCGTGCGGGACACAGGACCGGGGAGCTGTTTTTT.

This rearrangement joins TRBV10-3 to TRBJ2-1; D tentatively fits TRBD1 or TRBD2 (7 bases each). The CDR3 runs to 14 residues. Germline values: CDR1 ENHRY, CDR2 SYGVKD. V was clipped by 6 bases and J by 6 bases, with 15 bases between them. This CDR3 reads CAIRQQGGSNEQFF. The CDR3 nucleotides read TGTGCCATCAGACAGCAGGGGGGGAGCAATGAGCAGTTCTTC.

This clonotype was counted only a few times. The chain is built from TRBV15 and TRBJ2-1; 9 bases are shared with TRBD1. V shed 3 bases and J 8 bases; nucleotides not matched to a gene: 8. The CDR3 length is 15 residues. The germline CDR1 and CDR2 sequences are LNHNV and YYDKDF (reference sequence). CDR3 protein: CATSSPGTGSDEQFF. DNA for the CDR3: TGTGCCACCAGCAGTCCCGGGACAGGGAGCGATGAGCAGTTCTTC.

This clonotype was found a few times. The chain joins TRBV5-1 to TRBJ2-2; possibly TRBD1 or TRBD2 for D (6 bases each). This CDR3 has 16 residues. Trimming pared 0 bases from V and 1 base from J, leaving 10 bases between. Germline CDR1 and CDR2: SGHRS and YFSETQ. The CDR3 DNA reads as TGCGCCAGCAGCTTGGCGGCGGGACAGAACACCGGGGAGCTGTTTTTT. It translates to CASSLAAGQNTGELFF.

The chain combines TRBV19 with TRBJ2-7, with 9 positions matching TRBD1. With V trimmed by 7 bases and J by 5 bases, 9 bases remained unmatched. The CDR3 extends over 14 amino acids. CDR1 and CDR2 (germline): LNHDA, SQIVND (reference sequence). CDR3 DNA sequence: TGTGCCAGTAACCTTGGACAGGGGAGTAACGAGCAGTACTTC. Protein product: CASNLGQGSNEQYF.

This clonotype was counted only a few times. The V and J genes are TRBV9 and TRBJ2-5; a possible D gene is TRBD1 (5 bases). Per the germline V gene, CDR1 is SGDLS and CDR2 is YYNGEE. The V and J ends lost 0 bases and 5 bases respectively, with 17 bases between them. The CDR3 totals 16 residues. The CDR3 loop reads CASSVGEAGYDETQYF. The CDR3 DNA reads as TGTGCCAGCAGCGTAGGGGAAGCAGGGTATGACGAGACCCAGTACTTC.

This clonotype was observed a few times. The chain has TRBV11-2 and TRBJ1-1, with 9 bases fitting TRBD1. CDR3 size: 15 residues. Trimming removed 5 bases from V and 4 bases from J; junction bases left unmatched: 8. Germline lookup yields CDR1 SGHAT and CDR2 FQNNGV. The DNA of the CDR3 is TGTGCCAGCAGCCTAACTACAGGGGGCGGCACTGAAGCTTTCTTT. This encodes CASSLTTGGGTEAFF. Supplemented by reference TRBV11-2 and TRBJ1-1, the full variable domain reads EAGVAQSPRYKIIEKRQSVAFWCNPISGHATLYWYQQILGQGPKLLIQFQNNGVVDDSQLPKDRFSAERLKGVDSTLKIQPAKLEDSAVYLCASSLTTGGGTEAFFGQGTRLTVV.

For this clonotype: Since a much larger clone is just one base distant, this may be a read error. The final CDR3 position lacks the conserved phenylalanine or tryptophan, pointing to a likely read error. J is TRBJ2-1 and V is TRBV7-2; D unclear. Looked up from germline, CDR1 is SGHTA and CDR2 is FQGNSA. The CDR3 length is 15 residues. V was cut by 2 bases and J by 9 bases, with 17 bases left in between. CDR3 bases: TGTGCCAGCAGCTTAAATTTCGCTTCGGTCGGTGAGCAGTTCTCC. Translated, it gives CASSLNFASVGEQFS.

The chain carries TRBV19 and TRBJ1-2; D is possibly TRBD1 (6 bases). The V gene lost 3 bases and the J gene lost 8 bases, with 22 bases spanning the gap. Germline CDR1 LNHDA, CDR2 SQIVND (reference sequence). The CDR3 has 16 residues. The CDR3 DNA reads as TGTGCCAGTAGTATGGCCGAGACAGCCCGCGGGACAGGCTACACCTTC. Translation gives CASSMAETARGTGYTF.

The CDR3 region has the DNA TGTGCCAGCAGTTATGGTCGAGAGTGGCAAGAGACCCAGTACTTC. Residues: CASSYGREWQETQYF. The chain employs TRBV6-2 or TRBV6-3 and TRBJ2-5; D remains unclear. This CDR3 is built from 15 residues. Trimming removed 3 bases from V and 2 bases from J, with 13 bases in between. Per germline, CDR1 MNHEY and CDR2 SVGEGT.

This rearrangement joins TRBV7-2 to TRBJ2-3; D is unresolved. The CDR3 is 11 residues long. V lost 3 bases and J 9 bases, leaving 7 bases between the germline ends. The germline CDR1 and CDR2 sequences are SGHTA and FQGNSA. In DNA form, the CDR3 reads TGTGCCAGCAGCTTCGCGGTAACGCAGTATTTT. Translated, it gives CASSFAVTQYF. Looking up the rest from reference TRBV7-2 and TRBJ2-3 gives the full variable domain: GAGVSQSPSNKVTEKGKDVELRCDPISGHTALYWYRQSLGQGLEFLIYFQGNSAPDKSGLPSDRFSAERTGGSVSTLTIQRTQQEDSAVYLCASSFAVTQYFGPGTRLTVL.

The chain uses TRBV12-3 or TRBV12-4 and TRBJ2-3, with 7 bases lining up with TRBD2. J gave up 5 bases and V 5 bases, and 4 bases lay outside the gene matches. The CDR3 is made up of 13 amino acids. The DNA for the CDR3 is TGTGCCAGCAGTAGAGGACTAGGAGATACGCAGTATTTT. Translation: CASSRGLGDTQYF.

This clonotype was seen a few times. The chain links TRBV7-9 to TRBJ1-6; no definite D call. The V gene lost 2 bases and the J gene lost 9 bases, with 8 bases spanning the gap. The V gene's germline CDR1 is SEHNR and CDR2 FQNEAQ (reference sequence). The CDR3 has 13 residues. The CDR3 DNA follows: TGTGCCAGCAGCTTAAGCGGGTCTTCACCCCTCCACTTT. The encoded protein is CASSLSGSSPLHF.

The chain carries TRBV5-1 and TRBJ2-5; TRBD2 matches at 10 bases. The CDR3 has 15 residues. Germline-derived CDR1 and CDR2 are SGHRS and YFSETQ. J was trimmed by 5 bases and V by 3 bases; bases with no gene match: 7. In DNA form, the CDR3 reads TGCGCCAGCAGCTGGTCCGGGACTAGCGCTGAGACCCAGTACTTC. Translated, it gives CASSWSGTSAETQYF.

This clonotype was observed once. This sequence joins TRBV5-1 and TRBJ2-5, with D possibly matching TRBD2 (5 bases). The CDR3 has 13 residues. Per the germline V gene, CDR1 is SGHRS and CDR2 is YFSETQ. Trimming left V 5 bases short and J 5 bases short, with 13 bases between. CDR3 bases: TGCGCCAGCAGAGACGGGATAGAGGAGACCCAGTACTTC. Its translation: CASRDGIEETQYF.

For this clonotype: The germline gene is not matched at one end of the junction; a read error may be the cause. The rearrangement joins TRBV19 to TRBJ1-5; no definite D call. This CDR3 is 12 amino acids long. Germline V gives CDR1 LNHDA, CDR2 SQIVND (reference sequence). The CDR3 region is CASSIGDQTQHF. The DNA of the CDR3 is TGTGCCAGTAGTATAGGGGATCAGACCCAGCATTTT.

The rearrangement links TRBV7-9 to TRBJ2-7; D is perhaps TRBD2 (6 bases). V lost 5 bases and J 3 bases, leaving 14 bases between the germline ends. The CDR3 totals 14 residues. The germline gives CDR1 SEHNR, CDR2 FQNEAQ (reference sequence). CDR3: CASSHAGYNYEQYF. The CDR3 DNA sequence: TGTGCCAGCAGCCACGCGGGGTACAACTACGAGCAGTACTTC.

The chain combines TRBV28 with TRBJ2-7; D assignment may be TRBD1 or TRBD2 (6 bases each). CDR1 is MDHEN and CDR2 is SYDVKM in the germline V gene. This CDR3 has 13 residues. V lost 8 bases and J lost 3, with 14 bases in between. The CDR3 sequence: CASVEGGYYEQYF. The DNA for the CDR3 is TGTGCCAGCGTTGAGGGGGGATACTACGAGCAGTACTTC.

V and J are TRBV20-1 and TRBJ1-1; 8 bases are a match to TRBD1. The length of the CDR3 is 12 residues. The ends lost 6 bases at V and 8 bases at J; junction bases unmatched: 8. CDR1 is DFQATT, CDR2 SNEGSKA, per germline (reference sequence). CDR3 in amino acids: CSAPNRDREAFF. Here the CDR3 DNA reads TGCAGTGCACCTAACCGGGACAGGGAAGCTTTCTTT.